This note documents a single TCR beta chain sequence. No antigen is known for it. The method was immunoSEQ multiplex PCR; TCRdb's version includes in-frame clones alone and lacks a portion of them. The repertoire holds tens of thousands of clones, with around 67% as singletons. Germline CDR1 SGHDT, CDR2 YYEEEE. The CDR3 sequence is 14 residues long. The V gene lost 0 bases and the J gene lost 1 base, with 7 bases spanning the gap. Cells that had been cultured for 10 days were the source of isolated CD4+ T cells. All participants had two doses of either the BNT162b2 or mRNA-1273 vaccine. This record belongs to a study of vaccination effects on CD4 cells after COVID-19. In the study overall: After the second dose, samples were taken at median day 72.

Study-level points and caveats: Convalescent patients were scarce in the study, and it lacked early post-infection timepoints.

This clonotype was sampled from a human donor who received a COVID-19 vaccine. This specimen consisted of CD4+ T cells from PBMCs cultured without peptide, obtained after COVID-19 vaccination. The V and J genes are TRBV5-6 and TRBJ1-2, with D uncertain. In nucleotides, the CDR3 is TGTGCCAGCAGCTTGGGGCAGGATAACTATGGCTACACCTTC. This translates into CASSLGQDNYGYTF.